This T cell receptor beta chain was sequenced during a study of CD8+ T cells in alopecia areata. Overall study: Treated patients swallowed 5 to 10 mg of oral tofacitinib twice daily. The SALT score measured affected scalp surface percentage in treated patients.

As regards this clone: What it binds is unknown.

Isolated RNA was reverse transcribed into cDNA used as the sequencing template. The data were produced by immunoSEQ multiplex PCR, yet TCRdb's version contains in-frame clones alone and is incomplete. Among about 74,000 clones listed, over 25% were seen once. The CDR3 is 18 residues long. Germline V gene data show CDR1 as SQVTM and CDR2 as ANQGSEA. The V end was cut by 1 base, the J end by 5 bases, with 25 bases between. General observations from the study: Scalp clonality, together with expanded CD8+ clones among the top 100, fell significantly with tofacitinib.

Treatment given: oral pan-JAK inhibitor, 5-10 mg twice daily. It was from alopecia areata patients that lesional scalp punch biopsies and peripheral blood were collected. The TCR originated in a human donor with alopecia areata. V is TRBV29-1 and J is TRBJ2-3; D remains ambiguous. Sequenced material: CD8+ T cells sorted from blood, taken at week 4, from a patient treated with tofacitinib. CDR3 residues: CSVEGVPEPRVGVDTQYF. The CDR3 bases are TGCAGCGTTGAAGGGGTACCCGAGCCCCGGGTTGGGGTAGATACGCAGTATTTT.